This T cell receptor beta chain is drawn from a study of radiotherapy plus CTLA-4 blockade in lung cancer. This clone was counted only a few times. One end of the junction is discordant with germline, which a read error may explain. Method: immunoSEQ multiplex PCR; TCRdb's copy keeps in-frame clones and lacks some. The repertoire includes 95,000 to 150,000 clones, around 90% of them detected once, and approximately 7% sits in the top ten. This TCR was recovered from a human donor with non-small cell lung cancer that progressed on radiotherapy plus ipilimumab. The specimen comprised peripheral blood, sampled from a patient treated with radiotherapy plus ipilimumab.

CDR3 DNA: TGTGCCAGCAGTCCCCGCGGGGCACCCTACGAACAGTACTTC. Its protein product is CASSPRGAPYEQYF. This chain uses TRBV6-6 with TRBJ2-7; maybe TRBD2 (6 bases). The length of the CDR3 is 14 residues. CDR1 and CDR2 (germline): MNHNY, SVGAGI (reference sequence).